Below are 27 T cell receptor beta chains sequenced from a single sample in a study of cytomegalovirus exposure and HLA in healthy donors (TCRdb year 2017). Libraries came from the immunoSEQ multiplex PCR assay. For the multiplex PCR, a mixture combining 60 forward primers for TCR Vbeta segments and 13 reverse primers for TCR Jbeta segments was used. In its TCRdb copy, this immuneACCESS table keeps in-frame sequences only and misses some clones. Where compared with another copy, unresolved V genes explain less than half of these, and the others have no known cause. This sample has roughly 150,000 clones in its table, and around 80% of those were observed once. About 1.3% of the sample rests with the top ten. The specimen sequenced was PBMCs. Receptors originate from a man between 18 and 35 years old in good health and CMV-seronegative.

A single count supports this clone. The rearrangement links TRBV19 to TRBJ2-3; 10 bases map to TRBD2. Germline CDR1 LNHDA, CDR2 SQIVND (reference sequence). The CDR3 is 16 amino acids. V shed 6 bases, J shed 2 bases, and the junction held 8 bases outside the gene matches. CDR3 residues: CASRVTSGMHTDTQYF. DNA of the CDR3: TGTGCCAGTAGGGTTACTAGCGGGATGCACACAGATACGCAGTATTTT.

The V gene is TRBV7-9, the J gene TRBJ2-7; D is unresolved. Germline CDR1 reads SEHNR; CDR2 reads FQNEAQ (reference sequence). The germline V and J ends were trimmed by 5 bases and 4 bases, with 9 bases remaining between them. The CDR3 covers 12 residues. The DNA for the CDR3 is TGTGCCAGCAGCCTCAGGCCATACGAGCAGTACTTC. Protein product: CASSLRPYEQYF. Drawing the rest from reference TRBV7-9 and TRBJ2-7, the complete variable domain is DTGVSQNPRHKITKRGQNVTFRCDPISEHNRLYWYRQTLGQGPEFLTYFQNEAQLEKSRLLSDRFSAERPKGSFSTLEIQRTEQGDSAMYLCASSLRPYEQYFGPGTRLTVT.

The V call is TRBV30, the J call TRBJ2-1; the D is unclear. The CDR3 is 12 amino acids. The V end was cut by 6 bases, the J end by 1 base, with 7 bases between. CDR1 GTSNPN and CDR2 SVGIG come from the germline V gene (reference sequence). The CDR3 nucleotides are TGTGCCTGTAGCAGTTCCTACAATGAGCAGTTCTTC. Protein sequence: CACSSSYNEQFF.

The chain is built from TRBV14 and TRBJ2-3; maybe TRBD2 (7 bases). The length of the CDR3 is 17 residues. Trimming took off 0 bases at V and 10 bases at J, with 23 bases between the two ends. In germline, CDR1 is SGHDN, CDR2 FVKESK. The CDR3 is CASSQDFGGGGWDSQYF. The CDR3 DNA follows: TGTGCCAGCAGCCAAGATTTCGGAGGCGGGGGCTGGGATTCGCAGTATTTT.

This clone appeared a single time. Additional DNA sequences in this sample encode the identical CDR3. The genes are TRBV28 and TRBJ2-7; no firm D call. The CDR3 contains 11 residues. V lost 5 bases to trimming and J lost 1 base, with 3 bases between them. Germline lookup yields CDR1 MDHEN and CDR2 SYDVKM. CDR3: CASSRSYEQYF. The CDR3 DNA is TGTGCCAGCAGTCGTTCCTACGAGCAGTACTTC.

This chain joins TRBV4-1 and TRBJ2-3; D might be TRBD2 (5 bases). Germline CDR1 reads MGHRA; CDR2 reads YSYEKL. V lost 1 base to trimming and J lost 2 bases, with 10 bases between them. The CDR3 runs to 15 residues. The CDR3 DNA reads TGCGCCAGCAGCCAAGTCGGAGGCGCCACAGATACGCAGTATTTT. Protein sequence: CASSQVGGATDTQYF.

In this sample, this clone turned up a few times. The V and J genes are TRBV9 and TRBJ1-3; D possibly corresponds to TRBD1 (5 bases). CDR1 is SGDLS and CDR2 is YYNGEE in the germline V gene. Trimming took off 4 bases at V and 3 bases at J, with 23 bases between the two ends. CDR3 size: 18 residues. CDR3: CASSRSLRGTTGGNTIYF. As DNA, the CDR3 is TGTGCCAGCAGCCGATCCCTTAGGGGCACGACCGGTGGAAACACCATATATTTT.

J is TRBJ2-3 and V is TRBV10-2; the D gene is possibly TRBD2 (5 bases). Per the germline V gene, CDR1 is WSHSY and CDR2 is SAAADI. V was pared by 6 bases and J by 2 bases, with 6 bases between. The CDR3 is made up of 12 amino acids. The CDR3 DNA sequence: TGCGCCAGCAGGGACTCCACAGATACGCAGTATTTT. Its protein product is CASRDSTDTQYF.

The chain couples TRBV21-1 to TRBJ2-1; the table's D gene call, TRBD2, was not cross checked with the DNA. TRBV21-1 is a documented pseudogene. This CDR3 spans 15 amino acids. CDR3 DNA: TGTGCCAGCAGCGTAGCTGGACGACTAATTAGAGAGCAGTTCTTC. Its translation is CASSVAGRLIREQFF.

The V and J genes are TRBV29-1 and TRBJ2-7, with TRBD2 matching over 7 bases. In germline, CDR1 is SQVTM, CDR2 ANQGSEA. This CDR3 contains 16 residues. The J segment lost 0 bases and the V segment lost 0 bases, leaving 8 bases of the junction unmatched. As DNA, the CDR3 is TGCAGCGTTGAAGAGGCTAGCGGCATAAGCTCCTACGAGCAGTACTTC. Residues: CSVEEASGISSYEQYF.

The CDR3 spells CASSDRQGAAFSGNTIYF. Written as DNA, the CDR3 is TGTGCCAGCAGCGATCGACAGGGAGCCGCCTTCTCTGGAAACACCATATATTTT. The V and J genes are TRBV5-4 and TRBJ1-3, with 7 nucleotides matching TRBD1. V trimming: 4 bases; J trimming: 0 bases; junction bases outside the gene matches: 13. Germline V CDR1 and CDR2: SGHNT, YYREEE (reference sequence). The CDR3 spans 18 residues.

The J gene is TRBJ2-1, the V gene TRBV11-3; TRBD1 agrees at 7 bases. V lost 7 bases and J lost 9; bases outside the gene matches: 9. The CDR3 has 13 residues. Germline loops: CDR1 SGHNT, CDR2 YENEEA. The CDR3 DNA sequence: TGTGCCAGCAAGAGGGGGACAGAGGGTGAGCAGTTCTTC. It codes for CASKRGTEGEQFF.

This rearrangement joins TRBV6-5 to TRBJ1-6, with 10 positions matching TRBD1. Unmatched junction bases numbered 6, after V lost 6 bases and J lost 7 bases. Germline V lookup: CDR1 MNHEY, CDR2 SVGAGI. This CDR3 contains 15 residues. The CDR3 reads CASSREGQGNSPLHF. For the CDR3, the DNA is TGTGCCAGCAGCCGGGAGGGACAGGGGAATTCACCCCTCCACTTT.

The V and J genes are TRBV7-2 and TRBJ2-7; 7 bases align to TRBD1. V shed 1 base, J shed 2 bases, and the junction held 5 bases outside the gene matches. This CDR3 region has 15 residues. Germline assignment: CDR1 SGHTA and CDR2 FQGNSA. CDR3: CASSLEGTGAYEQYF. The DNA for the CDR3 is TGTGCCAGCAGCTTAGAGGGTACAGGGGCCTACGAGCAGTACTTC.

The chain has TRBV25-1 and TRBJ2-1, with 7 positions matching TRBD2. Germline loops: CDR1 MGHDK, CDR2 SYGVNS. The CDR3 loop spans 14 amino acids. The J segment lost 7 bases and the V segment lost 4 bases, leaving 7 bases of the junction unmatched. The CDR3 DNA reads TGTGCCAGCAGTGTGGCGGGAGAAAAAAATGAGCAGTTCTTC. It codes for CASSVAGEKNEQFF.

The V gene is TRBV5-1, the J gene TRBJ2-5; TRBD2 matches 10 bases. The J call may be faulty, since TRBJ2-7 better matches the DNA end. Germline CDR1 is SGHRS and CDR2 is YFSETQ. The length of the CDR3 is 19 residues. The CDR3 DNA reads TGCGCCAGCAGCTTGCACACAGGGGGAGGCACTAGCGGGACCTACGAGCAGTACTTC. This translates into CASSLHTGGGTSGTYEQYF.

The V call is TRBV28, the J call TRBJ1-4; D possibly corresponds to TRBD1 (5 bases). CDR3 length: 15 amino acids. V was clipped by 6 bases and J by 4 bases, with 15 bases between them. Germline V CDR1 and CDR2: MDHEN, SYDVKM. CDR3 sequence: CASSPSGVGNEKLFF. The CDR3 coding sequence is TGTGCCAGCAGCCCCTCGGGGGTGGGTAATGAAAAACTGTTTTTT.

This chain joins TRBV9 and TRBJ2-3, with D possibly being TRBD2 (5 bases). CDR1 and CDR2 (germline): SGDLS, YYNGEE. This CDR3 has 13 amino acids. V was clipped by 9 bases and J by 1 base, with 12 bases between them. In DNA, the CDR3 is TGTGCCACCTCCGGGGTGGGCACAGATACGCAGTATTTT. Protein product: CATSGVGTDTQYF.

In DNA, the CDR3 is TGTGCCAGTTGTGCAGGGGGCTACGGGGAGCTGTTTTTT. The encoded protein is CASCAGGYGELFF. The chain carries TRBV21-1 and TRBJ2-2; the D segment call TRBD1 is taken from the table without a DNA check. TRBV21-1 is an annotated pseudogene. The CDR3 runs 13 residues.

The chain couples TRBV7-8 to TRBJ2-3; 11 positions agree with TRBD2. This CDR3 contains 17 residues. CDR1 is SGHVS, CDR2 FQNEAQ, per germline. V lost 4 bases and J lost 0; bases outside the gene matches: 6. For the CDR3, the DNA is TGTGCCAGCAGCTCGGAACTAGCGGGGGCTAGCACAGATACGCAGTATTTT. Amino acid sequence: CASSSELAGASTDTQYF.

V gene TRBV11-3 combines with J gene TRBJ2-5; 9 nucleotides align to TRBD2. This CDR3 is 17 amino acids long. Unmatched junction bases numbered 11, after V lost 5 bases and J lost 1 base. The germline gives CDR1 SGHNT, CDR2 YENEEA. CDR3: CASSGRGTSGSQETQYF. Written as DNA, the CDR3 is TGTGCCAGCAGCGGCCGGGGAACTAGCGGGTCCCAAGAGACCCAGTACTTC.

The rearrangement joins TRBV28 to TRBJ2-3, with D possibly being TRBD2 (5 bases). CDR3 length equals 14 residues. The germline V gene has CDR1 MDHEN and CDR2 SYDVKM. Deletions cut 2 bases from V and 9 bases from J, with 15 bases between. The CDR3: CASSLRTGWRTQYF. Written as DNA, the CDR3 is TGTGCCAGCAGTTTAAGGACTGGTTGGCGGACGCAGTATTTT.

In DNA, the CDR3 is TGTGCTAGTGGCCTGGGACAGCGGCCCCATGGCTACACCTTC. This encodes CASGLGQRPHGYTF. The V gene is TRBV12-5, the J gene TRBJ1-2; the match to TRBD1 covers 7 bases. Losses at the gene ends were 6 bases for V and 6 bases for J; bases not matched to a gene: 10. CDR3 length: 14 residues. Germline V gene lookup returns CDR1 LGHNT and CDR2 FRNRAP.

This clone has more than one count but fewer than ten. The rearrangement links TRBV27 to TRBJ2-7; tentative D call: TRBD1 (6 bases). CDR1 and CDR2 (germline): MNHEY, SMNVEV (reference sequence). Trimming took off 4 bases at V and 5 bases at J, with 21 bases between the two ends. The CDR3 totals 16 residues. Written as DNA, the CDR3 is TGTGCCAGCAGTTGGTCGAGGGGGAACATGGGCGACGAGCAGTACTTC. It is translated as CASSWSRGNMGDEQYF.

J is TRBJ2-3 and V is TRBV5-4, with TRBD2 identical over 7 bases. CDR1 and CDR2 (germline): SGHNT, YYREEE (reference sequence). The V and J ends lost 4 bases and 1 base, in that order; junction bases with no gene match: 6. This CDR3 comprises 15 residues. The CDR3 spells CASSQGLVGTDTQYF. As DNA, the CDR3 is TGTGCCAGCAGCCAAGGACTAGTAGGCACAGATACGCAGTATTTT.

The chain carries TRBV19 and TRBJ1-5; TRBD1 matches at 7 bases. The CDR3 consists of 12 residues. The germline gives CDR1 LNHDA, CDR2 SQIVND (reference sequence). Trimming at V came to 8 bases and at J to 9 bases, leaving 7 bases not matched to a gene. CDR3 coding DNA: TGTGCCAGTGACAGGGAGGAGGGGCCCCAGCATTTT. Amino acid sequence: CASDREEGPQHF. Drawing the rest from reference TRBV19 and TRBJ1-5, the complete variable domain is DGGITQSPKYLFRKEGQNVTLSCEQNLNHDAMYWYRQDPGQGLRLIYYSQIVNDFQKGDIAEGYSVSREKKESFPLTVTSAQKNPTAFYLCASDREEGPQHFGDGTRLSIL.

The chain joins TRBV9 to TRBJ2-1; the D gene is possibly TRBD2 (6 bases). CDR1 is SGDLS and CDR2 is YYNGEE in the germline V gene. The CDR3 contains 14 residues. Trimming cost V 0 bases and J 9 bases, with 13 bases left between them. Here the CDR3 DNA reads TGTGCCAGCAGCGTAGGTGGCGGGACCGGTGAGCAGTTCTTC. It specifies CASSVGGGTGEQFF.